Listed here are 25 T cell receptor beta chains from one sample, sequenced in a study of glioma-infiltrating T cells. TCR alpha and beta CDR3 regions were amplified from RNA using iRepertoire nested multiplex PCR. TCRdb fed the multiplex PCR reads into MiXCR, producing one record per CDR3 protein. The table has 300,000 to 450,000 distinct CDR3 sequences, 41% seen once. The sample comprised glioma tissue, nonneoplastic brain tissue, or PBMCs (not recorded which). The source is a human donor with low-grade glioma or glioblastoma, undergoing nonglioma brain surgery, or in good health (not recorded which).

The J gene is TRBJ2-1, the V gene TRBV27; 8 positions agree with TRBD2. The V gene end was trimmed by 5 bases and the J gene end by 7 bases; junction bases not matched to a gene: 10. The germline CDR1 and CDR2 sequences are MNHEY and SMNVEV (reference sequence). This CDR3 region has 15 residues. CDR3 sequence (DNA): TGTGCCAGCAGTCCCGCCGGGACTAGACTAAATGAGCAGTTCTTC. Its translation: CASSPAGTRLNEQFF.

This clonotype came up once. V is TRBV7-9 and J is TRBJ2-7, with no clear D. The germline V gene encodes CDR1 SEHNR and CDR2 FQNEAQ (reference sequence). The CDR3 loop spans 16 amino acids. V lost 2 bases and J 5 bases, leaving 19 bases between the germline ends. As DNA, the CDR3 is TGTGCCAGCAGCTTATTCCCTCCCCAAGAACGCGACGAGCAGTACTTC. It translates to CASSLFPPQERDEQYF.

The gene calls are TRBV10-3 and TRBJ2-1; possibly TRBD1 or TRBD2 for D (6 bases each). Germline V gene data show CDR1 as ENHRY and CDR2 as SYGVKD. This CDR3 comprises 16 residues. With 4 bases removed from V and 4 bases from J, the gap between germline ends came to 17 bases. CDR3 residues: CAISGATGAAYNEQFF. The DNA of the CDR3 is TGTGCCATCAGTGGCGCCACGGGGGCGGCTTACAATGAGCAGTTCTTC.

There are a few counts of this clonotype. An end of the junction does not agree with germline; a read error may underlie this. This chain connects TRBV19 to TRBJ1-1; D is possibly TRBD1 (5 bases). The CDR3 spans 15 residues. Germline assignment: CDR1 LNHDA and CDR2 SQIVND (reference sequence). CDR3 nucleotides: TGTGCCAGTAGTAGGGCGGGGGAGGTTGACGAAGCTGTGATCTTT. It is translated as CASSRAGEVDEAVIF.

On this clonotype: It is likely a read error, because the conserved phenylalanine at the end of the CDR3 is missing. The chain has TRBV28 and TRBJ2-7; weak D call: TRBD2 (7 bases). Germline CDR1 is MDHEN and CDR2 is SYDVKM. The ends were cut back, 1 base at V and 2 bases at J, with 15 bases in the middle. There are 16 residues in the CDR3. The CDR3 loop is CASSLLGGGPAYEQYS. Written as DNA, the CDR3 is TGTGCCAGCAGTTTATTAGGGGGAGGGCCGGCCTACGAGCAGTACTCC.

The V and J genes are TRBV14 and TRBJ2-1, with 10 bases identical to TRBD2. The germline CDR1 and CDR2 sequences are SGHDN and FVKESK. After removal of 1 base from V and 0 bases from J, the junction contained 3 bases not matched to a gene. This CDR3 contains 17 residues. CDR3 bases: TGTGCCAGCAGCCAAGGTGGACTAGCGGACTCCTACAATGAGCAGTTCTTC. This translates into CASSQGGLADSYNEQFF.

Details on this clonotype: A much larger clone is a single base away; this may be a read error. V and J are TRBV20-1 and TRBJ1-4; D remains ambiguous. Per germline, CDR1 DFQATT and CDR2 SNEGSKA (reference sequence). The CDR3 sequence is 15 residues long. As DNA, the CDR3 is TGCGGTGCTAGGAGAGATGGACCGAGATCTGGAAAACTGTTTTTT. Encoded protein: CGARRDGPRSGKLFF.

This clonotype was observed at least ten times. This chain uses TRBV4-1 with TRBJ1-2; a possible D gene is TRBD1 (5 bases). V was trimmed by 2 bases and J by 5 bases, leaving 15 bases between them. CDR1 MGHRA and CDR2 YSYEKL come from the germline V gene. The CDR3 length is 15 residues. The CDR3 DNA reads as TGCGCCAGCAGCCAATATACAGGAGGGGTTTATGGCTACACCTTC. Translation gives CASSQYTGGVYGYTF.

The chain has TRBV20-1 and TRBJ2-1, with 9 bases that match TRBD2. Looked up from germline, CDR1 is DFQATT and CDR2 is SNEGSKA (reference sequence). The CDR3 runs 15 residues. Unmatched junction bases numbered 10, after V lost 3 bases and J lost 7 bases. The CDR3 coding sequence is TGCAGTGCTAGTAGTCTAGCGGGATCTAAGAATGAGCAGTTCTTC. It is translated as CSASSLAGSKNEQFF.

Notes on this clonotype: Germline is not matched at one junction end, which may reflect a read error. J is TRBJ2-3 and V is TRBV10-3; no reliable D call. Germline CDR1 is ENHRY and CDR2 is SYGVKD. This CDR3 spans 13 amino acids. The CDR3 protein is CAIRAEYTDKQYF. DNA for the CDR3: TGTGCCATCAGGGCAGAGTACACCGATAAGCAGTATTTT.

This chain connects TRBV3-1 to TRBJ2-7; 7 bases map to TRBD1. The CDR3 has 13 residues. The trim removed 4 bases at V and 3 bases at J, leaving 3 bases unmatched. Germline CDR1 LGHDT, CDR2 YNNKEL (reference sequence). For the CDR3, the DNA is TGTGCCAGCAGCCCACAGGGGAACTACGAGCAGTACTTC. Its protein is CASSPQGNYEQYF.

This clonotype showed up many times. The CDR3 DNA reads as TGTGCCACCAGCCGTGGGGGCGTAGGCTACGAGCAGTACTTC. Its protein is CATSRGGVGYEQYF. This rearrangement joins TRBV15 to TRBJ2-7; perhaps TRBD1 as D (6 bases). This CDR3 has 14 amino acids. V dropped 5 bases and J dropped 3 bases, with 14 bases sitting between them. CDR1 and CDR2 (germline): LNHNV, YYDKDF (reference sequence).

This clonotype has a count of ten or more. CDR3 protein: CASSPTPRAGELTDTQYF. The CDR3 DNA sequence: TGTGCCAGCAGTCCTACCCCCCGAGCGGGAGAGCTCACAGATACGCAGTATTTT. This chain joins TRBV27 and TRBJ2-3, with 8 nucleotides matching TRBD2. The germline gives CDR1 MNHEY, CDR2 SMNVEV (reference sequence). J lost 2 bases, V lost 5 bases, and 15 bases had no gene match. The CDR3 totals 18 residues.

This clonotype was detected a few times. In DNA, the CDR3 is TGTGCCAGCAGCCCAAGCTCGGGAGCCCATAATTCACCCCTCCACTTT. It encodes CASSPSSGAHNSPLHF. V usage is TRBV7-2 and J usage is TRBJ1-6; unclear D gene. Trimming shortened V by 5 bases and J by 5 bases, and 16 bases separated the two germline ends. Germline loops: CDR1 SGHTA, CDR2 FQGNSA. This CDR3 region has 16 residues.

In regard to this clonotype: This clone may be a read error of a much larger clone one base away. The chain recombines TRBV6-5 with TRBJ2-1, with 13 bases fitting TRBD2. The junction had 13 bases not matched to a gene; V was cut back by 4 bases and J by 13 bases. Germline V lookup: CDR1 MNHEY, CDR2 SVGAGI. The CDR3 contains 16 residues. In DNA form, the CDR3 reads TGTGCCAGCAGTTCCGGGACTAGCGGGATCCAAGAGACCCAGTTCTTC. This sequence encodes CASSSGTSGIQETQFF.

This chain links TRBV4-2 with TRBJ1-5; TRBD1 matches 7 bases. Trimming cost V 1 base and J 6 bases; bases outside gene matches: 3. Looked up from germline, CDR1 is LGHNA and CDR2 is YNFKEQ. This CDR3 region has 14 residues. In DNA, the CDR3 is TGTGCCAGCAGCCAAGGACAGGGAGTTCAGCCCCAGCATTTT. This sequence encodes CASSQGQGVQPQHF.

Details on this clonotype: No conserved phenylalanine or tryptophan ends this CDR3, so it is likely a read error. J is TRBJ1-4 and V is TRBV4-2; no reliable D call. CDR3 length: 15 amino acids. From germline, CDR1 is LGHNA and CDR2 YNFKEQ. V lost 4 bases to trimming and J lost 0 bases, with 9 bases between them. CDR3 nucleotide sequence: TGTGCCAGCAGCCCGGAGCAAGCAACTAATGAAAAACTGTTTCTT. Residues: CASSPEQATNEKLFL.

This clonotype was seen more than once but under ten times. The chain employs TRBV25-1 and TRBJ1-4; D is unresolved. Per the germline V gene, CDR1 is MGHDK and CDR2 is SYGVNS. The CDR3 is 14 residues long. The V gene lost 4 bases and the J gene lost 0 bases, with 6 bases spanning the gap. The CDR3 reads CASSAPTTNEKLFF. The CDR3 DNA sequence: TGTGCCAGCAGTGCACCGACAACTAATGAAAAACTGTTTTTT.

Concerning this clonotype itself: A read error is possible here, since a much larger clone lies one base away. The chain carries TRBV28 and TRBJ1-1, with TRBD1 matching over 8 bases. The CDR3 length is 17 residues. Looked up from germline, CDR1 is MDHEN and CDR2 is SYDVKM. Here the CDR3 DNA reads TGTGCCAGCAGTTTATGGACTAACAGGGGGGAGAACACTGAAGCTCTCTTT. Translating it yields CASSLWTNRGENTEALF. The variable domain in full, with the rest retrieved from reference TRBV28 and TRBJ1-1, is DVKVTQSSRYLVKRTGEKVFLECVQDMDHENMFWYRQDPGLGLRLIYFSYDVKMKEKGDIPEGYSVSREKKERFSLILESASTNQTSMYLCASSLWTNRGENTEALFGQGTRLTVV.

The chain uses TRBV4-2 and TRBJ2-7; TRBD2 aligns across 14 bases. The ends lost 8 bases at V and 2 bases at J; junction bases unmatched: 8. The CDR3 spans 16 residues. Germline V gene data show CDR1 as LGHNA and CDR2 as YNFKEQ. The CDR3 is CASSPGLAGEPYEQYF. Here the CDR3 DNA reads TGTGCCAGCTCCCCGGGACTAGCGGGAGAACCCTACGAGCAGTACTTC.

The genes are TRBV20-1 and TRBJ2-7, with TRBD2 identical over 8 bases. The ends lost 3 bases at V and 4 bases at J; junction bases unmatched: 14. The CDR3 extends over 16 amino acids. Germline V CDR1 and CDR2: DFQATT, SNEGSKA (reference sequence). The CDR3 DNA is TGCAGTGCTAGCCCTCGACTAGCGCCTCTAACTTACGAGCAGTACTTC. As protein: CSASPRLAPLTYEQYF.

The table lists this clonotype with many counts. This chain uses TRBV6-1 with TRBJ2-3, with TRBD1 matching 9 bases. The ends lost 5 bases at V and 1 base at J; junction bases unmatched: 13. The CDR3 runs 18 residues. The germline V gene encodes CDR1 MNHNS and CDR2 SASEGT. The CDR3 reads CASSPPVSTGGGTDTQYF. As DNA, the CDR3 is TGTGCCAGCAGTCCGCCCGTATCGACAGGGGGTGGCACAGATACGCAGTATTTT.

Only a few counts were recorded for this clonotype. CDR3 protein: CASSPEGGLPIYNEQFF. For the CDR3, the DNA is TGTGCCAGCAGTCCCGAAGGTGGACTACCGATATACAATGAGCAGTTCTTC. The chain uses TRBV7-3 and TRBJ2-1; TRBD2 might be the D (6 bases). Trimming removed 6 bases from V and 4 bases from J, with 22 bases in between. This CDR3 region has 17 residues. Germline values: CDR1 SGHTA, CDR2 FQGTGA.

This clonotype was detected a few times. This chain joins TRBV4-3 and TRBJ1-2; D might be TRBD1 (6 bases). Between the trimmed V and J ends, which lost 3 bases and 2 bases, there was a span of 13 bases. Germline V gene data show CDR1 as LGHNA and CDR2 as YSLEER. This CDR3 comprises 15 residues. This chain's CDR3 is CASSHAFDRNYGYTF. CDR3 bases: TGCGCCAGCAGCCACGCCTTTGACAGGAACTATGGCTACACCTTC.

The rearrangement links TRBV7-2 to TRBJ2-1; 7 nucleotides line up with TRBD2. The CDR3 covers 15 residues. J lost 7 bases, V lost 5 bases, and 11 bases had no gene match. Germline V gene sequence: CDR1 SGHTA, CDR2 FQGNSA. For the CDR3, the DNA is TGTGCCAGCAGCCACCCAGCGGGGATCATTAATGAGCAGTTCTTC. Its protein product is CASSHPAGIINEQFF.